This T cell receptor (beta chain) came from a study of cytomegalovirus exposure and HLA in healthy donors. Sequenced by immunoSEQ multiplex PCR; TCRdb stores in-frame clones only, minus some. The sample holds over 70,000 clones, around 90% seen once. This CDR3 comprises 14 residues. CDR1 and CDR2 from the germline V gene are MGHRA and YSYEKL. Trimming stripped 4 bases from V and 6 bases from J, with 13 bases between. Sequencing was performed on PBMCs. The TCR was taken from a woman aged 18 to 35 in good health and CMV-seropositive. The J gene is TRBJ1-5, the V gene TRBV4-1; the D is unclear. The CDR3: CASSPQEAGQPQHF. The CDR3 DNA is TGCGCCAGCAGCCCACAAGAGGCGGGTCAGCCCCAGCATTTT.